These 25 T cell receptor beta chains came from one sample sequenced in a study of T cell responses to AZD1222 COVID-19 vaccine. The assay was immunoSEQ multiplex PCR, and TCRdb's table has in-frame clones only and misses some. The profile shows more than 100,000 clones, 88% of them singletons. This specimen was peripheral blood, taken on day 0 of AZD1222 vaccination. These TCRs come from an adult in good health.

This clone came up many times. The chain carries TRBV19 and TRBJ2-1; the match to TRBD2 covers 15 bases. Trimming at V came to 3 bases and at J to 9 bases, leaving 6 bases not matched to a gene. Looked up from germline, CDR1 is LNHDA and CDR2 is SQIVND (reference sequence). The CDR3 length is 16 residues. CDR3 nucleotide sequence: TGTGCCAGTAGTATCCCCCCGGGACTAGCGGGAGGTGAGCAGTTCTTC. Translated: CASSIPPGLAGGEQFF. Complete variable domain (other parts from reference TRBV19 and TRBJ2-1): DGGITQSPKYLFRKEGQNVTLSCEQNLNHDAMYWYRQDPGQGLRLIYYSQIVNDFQKGDIAEGYSVSREKKESFPLTVTSAQKNPTAFYLCASSIPPGLAGGEQFFGPGTRLTVL.

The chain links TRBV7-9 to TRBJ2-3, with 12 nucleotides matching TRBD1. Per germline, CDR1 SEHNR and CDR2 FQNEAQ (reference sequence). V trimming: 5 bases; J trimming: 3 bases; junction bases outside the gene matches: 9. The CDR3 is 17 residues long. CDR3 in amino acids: CASSPGQGAFSTDTQYF. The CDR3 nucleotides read TGTGCCAGCAGCCCGGGACAGGGGGCTTTCTCAACAGATACGCAGTATTTT.

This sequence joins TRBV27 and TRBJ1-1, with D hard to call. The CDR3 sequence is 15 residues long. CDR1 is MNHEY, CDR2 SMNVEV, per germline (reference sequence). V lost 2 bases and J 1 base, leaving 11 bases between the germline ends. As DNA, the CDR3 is TGTGCCAGCAGTTTAGTCCCAAGACAGAACACTGAAGCTTTCTTT. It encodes CASSLVPRQNTEAFF.

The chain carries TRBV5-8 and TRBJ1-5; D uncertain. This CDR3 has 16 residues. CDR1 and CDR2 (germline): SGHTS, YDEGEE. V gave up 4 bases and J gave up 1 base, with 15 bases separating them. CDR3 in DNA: TGTGCCAGCAGCCTCCTCGGGCATGACAGCAATCAGCCCCAGCATTTT. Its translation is CASSLLGHDSNQPQHF.

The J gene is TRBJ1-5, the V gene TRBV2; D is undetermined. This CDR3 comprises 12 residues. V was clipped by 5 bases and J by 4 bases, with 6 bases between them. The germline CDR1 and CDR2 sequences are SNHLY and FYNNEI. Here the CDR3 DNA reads TGTGCCAGCAGTCCCCTTAATCAGCCCCAGCATTTT. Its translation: CASSPLNQPQHF.

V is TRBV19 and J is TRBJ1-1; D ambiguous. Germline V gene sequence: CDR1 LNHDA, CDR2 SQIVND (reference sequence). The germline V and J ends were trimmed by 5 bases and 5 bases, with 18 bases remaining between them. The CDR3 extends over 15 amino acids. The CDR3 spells CASSGRKGGGTEAFF. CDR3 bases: TGTGCCAGTAGTGGCCGCAAGGGCGGAGGTACTGAAGCTTTCTTT.

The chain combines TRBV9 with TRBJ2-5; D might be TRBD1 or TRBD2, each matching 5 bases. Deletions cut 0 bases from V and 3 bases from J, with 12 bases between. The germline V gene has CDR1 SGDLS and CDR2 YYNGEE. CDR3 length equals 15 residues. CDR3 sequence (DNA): TGTGCCAGCAGCGTAGGGACCGGGGCCGAAGAGACCCAGTACTTC. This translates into CASSVGTGAEETQYF. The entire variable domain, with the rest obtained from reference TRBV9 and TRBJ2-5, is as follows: DSGVTQTPKHLITATGQRVTLRCSPRSGDLSVYWYQQSLDQGLQFLIQYYNGEERAKGNILERFSAQQFPDLHSELNLSSLELGDSALYFCASSVGTGAEETQYFGPGTRLLVL.

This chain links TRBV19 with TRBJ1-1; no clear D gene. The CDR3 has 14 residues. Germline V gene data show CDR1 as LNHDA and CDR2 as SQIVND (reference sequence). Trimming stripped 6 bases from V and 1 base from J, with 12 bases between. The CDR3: CASSRGGQNTEAFF. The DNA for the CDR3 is TGTGCCAGTAGCCGCGGAGGGCAGAACACTGAAGCTTTCTTT.

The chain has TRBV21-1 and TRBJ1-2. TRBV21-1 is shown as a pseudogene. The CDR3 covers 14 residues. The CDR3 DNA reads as TGTGCCAGCAGCAATTCCTCCGGGGATAATGGCTACACCTTC. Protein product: CASSNSSGDNGYTF.

The DNA of the CDR3 is TGTGCCAGCAGCACCACAGGAGTCCCAAGAGAAAAACTGTTTTTT. The encoded protein is CASSTTGVPREKLFF. The V and J genes are TRBV5-4 and TRBJ1-4; a weak D match, TRBD1 (5 bases). Germline-derived CDR1 and CDR2 are SGHNT and YYREEE (reference sequence). This CDR3 is built from 15 residues. The V and J ends lost 4 bases and 8 bases respectively, with 18 bases between them.

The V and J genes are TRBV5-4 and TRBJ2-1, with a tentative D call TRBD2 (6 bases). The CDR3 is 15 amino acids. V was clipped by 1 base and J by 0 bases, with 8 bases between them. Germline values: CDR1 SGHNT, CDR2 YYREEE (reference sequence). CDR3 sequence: CASSLIGSSYNEQFF. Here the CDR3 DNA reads TGTGCCAGCAGCTTGATCGGGAGCTCCTACAATGAGCAGTTCTTC.

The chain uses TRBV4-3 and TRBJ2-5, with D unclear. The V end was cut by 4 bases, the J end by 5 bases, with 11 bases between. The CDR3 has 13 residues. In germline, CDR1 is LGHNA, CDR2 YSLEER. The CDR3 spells CASSPRPRETQYF. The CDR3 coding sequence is TGCGCCAGCAGCCCCCGGCCTCGGGAGACCCAGTACTTC.

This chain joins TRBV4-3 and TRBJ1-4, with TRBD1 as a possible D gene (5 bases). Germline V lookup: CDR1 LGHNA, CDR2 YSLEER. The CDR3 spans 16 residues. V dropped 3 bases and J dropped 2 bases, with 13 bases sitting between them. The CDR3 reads CASSQEPGRTNEKLFF. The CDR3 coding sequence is TGCGCCAGCAGCCAGGAACCGGGACGGACTAATGAAAAACTGTTTTTT.

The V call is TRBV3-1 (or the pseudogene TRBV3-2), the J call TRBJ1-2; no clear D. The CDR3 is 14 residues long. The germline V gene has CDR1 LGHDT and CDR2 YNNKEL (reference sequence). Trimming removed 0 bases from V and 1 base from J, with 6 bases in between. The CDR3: CASSQEVLNYGYTF. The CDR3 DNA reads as TGTGCCAGCAGCCAAGAAGTGCTTAACTATGGCTACACCTTC.

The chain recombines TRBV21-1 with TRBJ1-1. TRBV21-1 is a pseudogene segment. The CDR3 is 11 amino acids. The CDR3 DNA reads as TGTGCCAGCATTGGAGGGACTGAAGCTTTCTTT. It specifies CASIGGTEAFF.

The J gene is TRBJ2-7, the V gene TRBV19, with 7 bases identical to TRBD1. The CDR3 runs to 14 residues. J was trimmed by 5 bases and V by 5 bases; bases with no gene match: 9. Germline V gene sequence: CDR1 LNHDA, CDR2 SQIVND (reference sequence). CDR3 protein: CASSLGTVTHEQYF. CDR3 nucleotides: TGTGCCAGTAGTCTCGGGACAGTAACGCACGAGCAGTACTTC. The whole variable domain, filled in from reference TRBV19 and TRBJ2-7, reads DGGITQSPKYLFRKEGQNVTLSCEQNLNHDAMYWYRQDPGQGLRLIYYSQIVNDFQKGDIAEGYSVSREKKESFPLTVTSAQKNPTAFYLCASSLGTVTHEQYFGPGTRLTVT.

This CDR3 reads CASSPPTGGNTGELFF. The DNA of the CDR3 is TGTGCCAGCTCACCACCCACAGGTGGGAACACCGGGGAGCTGTTTTTT. The V and J genes are TRBV18 and TRBJ2-2; D is possibly TRBD1 (5 bases). The CDR3 loop spans 16 amino acids. Germline values: CDR1 KGHSH, CDR2 LQKENI. V was shortened by 0 bases and J by 1 base, with 9 bases between the two germline ends.

CDR3 bases: TGTGCCAGCTCACCACTAGGCGGTCAAAACGGGGAGCTGTTTTTT. Its protein product is CASSPLGGQNGELFF. The J gene is TRBJ2-2, the V gene TRBV18; no clear D. Germline V gene data show CDR1 as KGHSH and CDR2 as LQKENI. The CDR3 runs to 15 residues. Trimming removed 1 base at V and 7 bases at J, with 13 bases between.

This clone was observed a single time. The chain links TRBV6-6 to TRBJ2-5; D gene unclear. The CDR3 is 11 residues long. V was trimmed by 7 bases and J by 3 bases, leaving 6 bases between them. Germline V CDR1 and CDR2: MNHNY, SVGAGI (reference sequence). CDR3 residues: CASKTEETQYF. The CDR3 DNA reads TGTGCCAGCAAAACTGAAGAGACCCAGTACTTC.

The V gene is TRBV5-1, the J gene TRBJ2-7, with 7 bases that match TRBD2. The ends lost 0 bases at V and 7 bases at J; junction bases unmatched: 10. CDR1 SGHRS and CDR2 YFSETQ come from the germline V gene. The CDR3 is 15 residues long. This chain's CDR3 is CASSLEAGVVGEQYF. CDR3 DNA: TGCGCCAGCAGCTTGGAGGCGGGAGTCGTGGGAGAGCAGTACTTC.

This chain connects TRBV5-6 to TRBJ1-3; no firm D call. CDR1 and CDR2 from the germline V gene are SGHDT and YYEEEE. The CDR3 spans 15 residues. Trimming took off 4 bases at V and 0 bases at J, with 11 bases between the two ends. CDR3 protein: CASSVTGVSGNTIYF. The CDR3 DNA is TGTGCCAGCAGCGTGACGGGAGTCTCTGGAAACACCATATATTTT.

The CDR3 region is CASSQGGGGRSPLHF. The CDR3 DNA reads TGTGCCAGCAGCCAGGGAGGGGGGGGACGTTCACCCCTCCACTTT. The rearrangement joins TRBV3-1 (or the pseudogene TRBV3-2) to TRBJ1-6; a possible D gene is TRBD1 (6 bases). CDR3 length: 15 residues. Trimming removed 3 bases at V and 9 bases at J, with 15 bases between. Germline CDR1 reads LGHDT; CDR2 reads YNNKEL (reference sequence).

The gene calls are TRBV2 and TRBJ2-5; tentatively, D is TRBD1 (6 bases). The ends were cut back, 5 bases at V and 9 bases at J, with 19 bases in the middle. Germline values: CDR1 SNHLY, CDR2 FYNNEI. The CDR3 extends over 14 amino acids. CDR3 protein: CASSIQGLDTAQYF. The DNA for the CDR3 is TGTGCCAGCAGTATTCAGGGGTTGGATACGGCCCAGTACTTC.

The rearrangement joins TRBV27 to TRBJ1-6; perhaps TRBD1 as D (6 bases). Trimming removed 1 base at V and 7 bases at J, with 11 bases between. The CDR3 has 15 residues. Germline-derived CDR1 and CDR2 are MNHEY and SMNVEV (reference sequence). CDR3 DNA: TGTGCCAGCAGTTTATTGGCAGGGGTGAATTCACCCCTCCACTTT. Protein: CASSLLAGVNSPLHF.

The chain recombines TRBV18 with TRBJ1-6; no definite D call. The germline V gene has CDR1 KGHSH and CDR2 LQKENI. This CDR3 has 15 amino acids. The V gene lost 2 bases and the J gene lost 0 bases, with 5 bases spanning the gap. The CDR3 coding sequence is TGTGCCAGCTCACCAGAGAGCTCCTATAATTCACCCCTCCACTTT. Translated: CASSPESSYNSPLHF.